This TCR beta chain was recovered during a study of neoadjuvant anti-PD-1 for oral cavity cancer. Across the study: Patients without progression got a fourth dose around day 43.

Overall study results and limits: Treg/Th17 ratio rose with pretreatment blood and fell with post-treatment tumor TCRbeta clonality.

Cohort: HPV-negative, locally advanced oral cavity squamous cell carcinoma patients. The data were produced by immunoSEQ multiplex PCR, yet TCRdb's version contains in-frame clones alone and is incomplete. The sample lists about 16,000 clones, 50% to 75% seen once, with approximately 3% in the top ten. Trimming took off 6 bases at V and 7 bases at J, with 15 bases between the two ends. The CDR3 contains 14 residues. Germline CDR1 reads LNHDA; CDR2 reads SQIVND (reference sequence). This clone appeared a single time. Its specificity is unknown. The starting material was PBMCs, obtained before nivolumab (anti-PD-1) treatment. V usage is TRBV19 and J usage is TRBJ1-4; D ambiguous. The TCR was taken from a person between 40 and 85 years old with oral cavity squamous cell carcinoma. The CDR3 here is CASSRTSDGEKLFF. CDR3 coding DNA: TGTGCCAGTAGCCGCACTTCGGACGGTGAAAAACTGTTTTTT.